A selection of T cell receptor beta chains follows, all from one sample in a study of naive and memory T cell subsets. Each CDR3 protein gets one entry after TCRdb re-called the UMI-ligation and nested PCR reads with MiXCR. This sample has 150,000 or so distinct CDR3 sequences, with approximately 24% found just once. Sequenced material: naive CD4+ T cells from blood. Receptors originate from a human donor in good health. Both conserved end residues are part of each CDR3. A D gene is named only where the DNA matches it firmly. Not every row has a clone size; where given, it reads once, few, many or a size class.

d_call	clone_size	v_call	j_call	cdr3_aa	cdr3_nt
.	.	TRBV6-5	TRBJ2-3	CASKDSPSSTDTQYF	TGTGCCAGCAAGGACAGCCCTTCTAGCACAGATACGCAGTATTTT
TRBD1	.	TRBV29-1	TRBJ1-1	CTYGQGNTEAFF	TGCACCTACGGACAGGGGAACACTGAAGCTTTCTTT
.	many	TRBV30	TRBJ2-1	CAWSNAGYGYNEQFF	TGTGCCTGGAGTAACGCCGGGTATGGCTACAATGAGCAGTTCTTC
.	.	TRBV12-3/TRBV12-4	TRBJ1-5	CASRPAGNRGNQPQHF	TGTGCCAGCAGGCCCGCCGGAAACCGGGGCAATCAGCCCCAGCATTTT
TRBD2	.	TRBV5-1	TRBJ2-7	CASSLRGLAGGRNEQYF	TGCGCCAGCAGCTTGCGCGGTCTAGCGGGAGGAAGGAACGAGCAGTACTTC
.	.	TRBV28	TRBJ1-1	CASSSPADTEAFF	TGTGCCAGCAGTTCCCCAGCGGACACTGAAGCTTTCTTT
TRBD1	.	TRBV19	TRBJ2-7	CASSIGQDRSYEQYF	TGTGCCAGTAGTATCGGACAGGATCGCTCCTACGAGCAGTACTTC
.	.	TRBV24-1	TRBJ1-4	CATSDEKLFF	TGTGCCACCAGTGACGAAAAACTGTTTTTT
.	few	TRBV9	TRBJ2-7	CASSVGQYFYEQYF	TGTGCCAGCAGCGTAGGACAGTACTTCTACGAGCAGTACTTC
.	once	TRBV6-6	TRBJ2-5	CASSYRAGVETQYF	TGTGCCAGCAGTTACAGGGCAGGGGTAGAGACCCAGTACTTC
.	few	TRBV6-6	TRBJ2-7	CASSPPGDSYEQYF	TGTGCCAGCAGTCCGCCAGGGGATTCCTACGAGCAGTACTTC
.	.	TRBV6-2/TRBV6-3	TRBJ2-1	CASSYSGQGHEQFF	TGTGCCAGCAGTTACTCGGGGCAGGGCCATGAGCAGTTCTTC
.	few	TRBV6-2/TRBV6-3	TRBJ2-1	CASSYSGVSFYNEQFF	TGTGCCAGCAGTTACTCAGGGGTATCGTTTTACAATGAGCAGTTCTTC
.	few	TRBV7-7	TRBJ2-2	CASSSGTGELFF	TGTGCTAGCAGCTCAGGGACCGGGGAGCTGTTTTTT
.	few	TRBV7-9	TRBJ2-1	CASILRGDSYNEQFF	TGTGCCAGCATCCTGAGGGGGGACTCCTACAATGAGCAGTTCTTC
.	.	TRBV28	TRBJ2-7	CASSPAAGVSYEQYF	TGTGCCAGCAGCCCGGCGGCAGGGGTATCCTACGAGCAGTACTTC
.	.	TRBV9	TRBJ1-2	CASSVEALGGYTF	TGTGCCAGCAGCGTAGAGGCGCTCGGTGGCTACACCTTC
.	.	TRBV29-1	TRBJ2-5	CSVRDPGRETQYF	TGCAGCGTTCGGGACCCAGGGCGAGAGACCCAGTACTTC
TRBD2	few	TRBV27	TRBJ2-7	CASSPRLAGYEQYF	TGTGCCAGCAGTCCTAGACTAGCGGGGTACGAGCAGTACTTC
.	few	TRBV28	TRBJ1-5	CASSFRGGDQPQHF	TGTGCCAGCAGTTTTCGTGGGGGAGATCAGCCCCAGCATTTT
.	.	TRBV5-4	TRBJ2-5	CASSPGGGDNLETQYF	TGTGCCAGCAGCCCTGGGGGCGGTGATAACCTAGAGACCCAGTACTTC
.	many	TRBV2	TRBJ1-4	CASRSRDQGNEKLFF	TGTGCCAGCAGATCCCGGGACCAGGGTAATGAAAAACTGTTTTTT
.	.	TRBV7-2	TRBJ2-1	CASSLGTSHRIEQFF	TGTGCCAGCAGCTTAGGTACTAGCCACCGCATCGAGCAGTTCTTC
TRBD2	few	TRBV5-1	TRBJ2-1	CASSAGLAGGRGEQFF	TGCGCCAGCAGCGCAGGACTAGCGGGAGGGCGGGGTGAGCAGTTCTTC
.	few	TRBV20-1	TRBJ1-2	CSARERGGYTF	TGCAGTGCTAGAGAGAGAGGTGGCTACACCTTC
.	.	TRBV28	TRBJ2-3	CASSSGPPDTQYF	TGTGCCAGCAGTTCGGGACCCCCGGATACGCAGTATTTT
TRBD1	few	TRBV29-1	TRBJ2-5	CSGYRGETQYF	TGCAGCGGCTACAGGGGAGAGACCCAGTACTTC
.	.	TRBV6-6	TRBJ2-5	CASSYGRGWEETQYF	TGTGCCAGCAGTTACGGTAGAGGCTGGGAAGAGACCCAGTACTTC
TRBD2	.	TRBV20-1	TRBJ2-7	CSARGLAGEGEQYF	TGCAGTGCTAGAGGTCTAGCGGGAGAGGGCGAGCAGTACTTC
.	.	TRBV30	TRBJ2-1	CAWSVPGLFPAHEQFF	TGTGCCTGGAGTGTACCCGGACTTTTCCCGGCCCATGAGCAGTTCTTC
TRBD1	.	TRBV12-3/TRBV12-4	TRBJ2-4	CASSPRTGIIQYF	TGTGCCAGCAGTCCCCGGACAGGAATCATTCAGTACTTC
TRBD1	few	TRBV5-5	TRBJ2-5	CASSLAGGTGLGPQETQYF	TGTGCCAGCAGCTTGGCCGGTGGGACAGGGCTGGGGCCCCAAGAGACCCAGTACTTC
.	.	TRBV29-1	TRBJ2-7	CSVVDTNDYEQYF	TGCAGCGTTGTCGACACCAACGACTACGAGCAGTACTTC
.	few	TRBV20-1	TRBJ1-2	CSARDPVRYGYTF	TGCAGTGCTAGAGACCCGGTCCGCTATGGCTACACCTTC
.	.	TRBV20-1	TRBJ1-4	CSAPGWATNEKLFF	TGCAGTGCCCCCGGGTGGGCAACTAATGAAAAACTGTTTTTT
TRBD2	.	TRBV5-1	TRBJ2-1	CASSLGSGVAYNEQFF	TGCGCCAGCAGCTTGGGTAGCGGGGTTGCGTACAATGAGCAGTTCTTC
TRBD1	many	TRBV20-1	TRBJ2-7	CSAVFGQGDYEQYF	TGCAGTGCTGTGTTCGGACAGGGAGACTACGAGCAGTACTTC
TRBD1	.	TRBV5-5	TRBJ1-2	CASSPQGTGNYGYTF	TGTGCCAGCAGCCCGCAAGGGACAGGGAACTATGGCTACACCTTC
.	.	TRBV6-2/TRBV6-3	TRBJ2-7	CASSHYEQYF	TGTGCCAGCAGTCACTACGAGCAGTACTTC
TRBD1	.	TRBV28	TRBJ2-7	CASSLFGTGYYEQYF	TGTGCCAGCAGTTTATTCGGGACAGGGTACTACGAGCAGTACTTC
.	.	TRBV24-1	TRBJ1-1	CATSALSTGRTEAFF	TGTGCCACCAGTGCTTTGTCGACGGGCAGGACTGAAGCTTTCTTT
.	.	TRBV11-2	TRBJ2-3	CASSPLRGTDTQYF	TGTGCCAGCAGCCCCCTCCGGGGCACAGATACGCAGTATTTT
.	.	TRBV6-5	TRBJ2-1	CASRAEGGHNEQFF	TGTGCCAGCAGAGCGGAGGGGGGACACAATGAGCAGTTCTTC
.	.	TRBV19	TRBJ1-5	CASRMGGSNQPQHF	TGTGCCAGTAGAATGGGGGGAAGCAATCAGCCCCAGCATTTT
TRBD2	few	TRBV3-1	TRBJ2-1	CAVSSWRLAGADEQFF	TGTGCCGTATCGAGTTGGAGGCTAGCGGGAGCTGATGAGCAGTTCTTC
.	few	TRBV5-2	TRBJ1-5	CASNFYQDRNQPQHF	TGTGCCAGCAACTTCTACCAGGATCGCAATCAGCCCCAGCATTTT
.	.	TRBV28	TRBJ2-5	CASSSDRIKSAQYF	TGTGCCAGCAGTTCCGACCGAATCAAGTCGGCCCAGTACTTC
TRBD2	few	TRBV5-1	TRBJ2-3	CASSATGTSGTDTQYF	TGCGCCAGCAGCGCGACCGGGACTAGCGGCACAGATACGCAGTATTTT
.	.	TRBV20-1	TRBJ2-7	CSARVKNHEQYF	TGCAGTGCTAGGGTTAAAAACCACGAGCAGTACTTC
.	few	TRBV20-1	TRBJ2-7	CSASARGEQYF	TGCAGTGCTAGCGCCCGGGGGGAGCAGTACTTC
TRBD2	.	TRBV3-1	TRBJ2-3	CASSQVGGRSGTGTQYF	TGTGCCAGCAGCCAAGTTGGAGGCCGGAGCGGGACCGGGACGCAGTATTTT
.	many	TRBV12-5	TRBJ2-1	CASGLPEQFF	TGTGCTAGTGGTTTGCCTGAGCAGTTCTTC
TRBD1	.	TRBV29-1	TRBJ1-4	CSVGGQFNEKLFF	TGCAGCGTTGGGGGACAGTTTAATGAAAAACTGTTTTTT
TRBD2	.	TRBV14	TRBJ2-2	CASSPIAGAAGELFF	TGTGCCAGCAGCCCAATAGCGGGAGCTGCCGGGGAGCTGTTTTTT
TRBD1	.	TRBV7-2	TRBJ2-7	CASSLDNRGYEQYF	TGTGCCAGCAGCTTAGATAACAGGGGCTACGAGCAGTACTTC